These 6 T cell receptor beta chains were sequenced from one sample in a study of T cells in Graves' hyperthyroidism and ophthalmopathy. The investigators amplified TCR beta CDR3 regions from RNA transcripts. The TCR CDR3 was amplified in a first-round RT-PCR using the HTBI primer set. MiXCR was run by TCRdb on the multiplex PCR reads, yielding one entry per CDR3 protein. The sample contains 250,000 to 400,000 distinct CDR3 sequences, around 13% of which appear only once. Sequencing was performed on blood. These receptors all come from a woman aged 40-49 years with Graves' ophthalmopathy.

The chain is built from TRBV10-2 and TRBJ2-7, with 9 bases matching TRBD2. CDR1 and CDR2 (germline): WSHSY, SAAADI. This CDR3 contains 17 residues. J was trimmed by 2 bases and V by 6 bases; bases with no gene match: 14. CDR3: CASSAVSGRRITYEQYF. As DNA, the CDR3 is TGCGCCAGCAGCGCCGTTAGCGGGAGAAGGATAACCTACGAGCAGTACTTC.

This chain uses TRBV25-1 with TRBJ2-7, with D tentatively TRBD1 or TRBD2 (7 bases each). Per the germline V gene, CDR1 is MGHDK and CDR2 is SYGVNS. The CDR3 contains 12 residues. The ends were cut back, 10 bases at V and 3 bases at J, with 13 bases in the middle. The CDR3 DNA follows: TGTGCCACCTCAGGGGGGGTCTACGAGCAGTACTTC. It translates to CATSGGVYEQYF.

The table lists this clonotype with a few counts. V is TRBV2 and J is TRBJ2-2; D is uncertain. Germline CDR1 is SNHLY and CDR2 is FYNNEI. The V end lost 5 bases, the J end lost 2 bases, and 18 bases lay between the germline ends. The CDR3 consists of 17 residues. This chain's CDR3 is CASSLWAILPNTGELFF. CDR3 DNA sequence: TGTGCCAGCAGTCTATGGGCTATCCTACCTAACACCGGGGAGCTGTTTTTT.

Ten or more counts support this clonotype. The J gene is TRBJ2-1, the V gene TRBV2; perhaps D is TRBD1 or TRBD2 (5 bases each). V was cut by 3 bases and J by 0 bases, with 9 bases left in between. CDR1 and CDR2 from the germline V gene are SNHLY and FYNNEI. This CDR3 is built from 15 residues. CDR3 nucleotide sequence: TGTGCCAGCAGTGACGGGGCGAGCTCCTACAATGAGCAGTTCTTC. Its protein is CASSDGASSYNEQFF.

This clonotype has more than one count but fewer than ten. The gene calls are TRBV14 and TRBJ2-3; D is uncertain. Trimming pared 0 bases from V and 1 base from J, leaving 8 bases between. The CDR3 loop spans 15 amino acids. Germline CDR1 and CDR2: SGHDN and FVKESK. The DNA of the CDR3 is TGTGCCAGCAGCCAAGAAGGGTTCGGCACAGATACGCAGTATTTT. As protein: CASSQEGFGTDTQYF. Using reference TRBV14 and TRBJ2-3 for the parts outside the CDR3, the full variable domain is EAGVTQFPSHSVIEKGQTVTLRCDPISGHDNLYWYRRVMGKEIKFLLHFVKESKQDESGMPNNRFLAERTGGTYSTLKVQPAELEDSGVYFCASSQEGFGTDTQYFGPGTRLTVL.

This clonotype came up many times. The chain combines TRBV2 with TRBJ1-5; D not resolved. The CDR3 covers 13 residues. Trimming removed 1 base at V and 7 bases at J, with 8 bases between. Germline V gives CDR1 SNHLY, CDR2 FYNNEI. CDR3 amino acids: CASSEVLWQPQHF. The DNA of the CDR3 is TGTGCCAGCAGTGAAGTATTGTGGCAGCCCCAGCATTTT.